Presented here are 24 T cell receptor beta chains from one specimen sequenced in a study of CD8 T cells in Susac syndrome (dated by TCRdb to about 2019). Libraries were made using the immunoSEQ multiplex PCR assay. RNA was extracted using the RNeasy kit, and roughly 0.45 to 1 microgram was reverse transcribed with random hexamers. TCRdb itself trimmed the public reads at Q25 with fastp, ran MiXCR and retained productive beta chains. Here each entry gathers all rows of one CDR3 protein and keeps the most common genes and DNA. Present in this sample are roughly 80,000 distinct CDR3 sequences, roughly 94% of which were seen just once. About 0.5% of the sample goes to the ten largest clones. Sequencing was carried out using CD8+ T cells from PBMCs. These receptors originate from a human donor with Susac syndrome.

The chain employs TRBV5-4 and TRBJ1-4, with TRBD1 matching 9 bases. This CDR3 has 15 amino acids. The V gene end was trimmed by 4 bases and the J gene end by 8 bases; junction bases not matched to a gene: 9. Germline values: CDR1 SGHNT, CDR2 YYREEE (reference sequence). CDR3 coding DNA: TGTGCCAGCAGCAAAACAGGGGGCGGACGGGAAAAACTGTTTTTT. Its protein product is CASSKTGGGREKLFF.

The CDR3 DNA sequence: TGTGCCAGCACCCTAGCGGGCTCTGGGGCCAACGTCCTGACTTTC. It is translated as CASTLAGSGANVLTF. The chain uses TRBV9 and TRBJ2-6; 8 positions agree with TRBD2. After removal of 6 bases from V and 0 bases from J, the junction contained 2 bases not matched to a gene. Looked up from germline, CDR1 is SGDLS and CDR2 is YYNGEE. The CDR3 contains 15 residues.

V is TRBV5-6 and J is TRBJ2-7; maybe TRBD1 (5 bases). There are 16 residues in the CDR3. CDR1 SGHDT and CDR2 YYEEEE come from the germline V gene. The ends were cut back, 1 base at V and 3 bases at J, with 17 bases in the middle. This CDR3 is CASSLFLPLQGYEQYF. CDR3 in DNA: TGTGCCAGCAGCTTGTTTTTACCCCTTCAGGGCTACGAGCAGTACTTC. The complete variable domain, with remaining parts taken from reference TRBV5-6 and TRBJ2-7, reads DAGVTQSPTHLIKTRGQQVTLRCSPKSGHDTVSWYQQALGQGPQFIFQYYEEEERQRGNFPDRFSGHQFPNYSSELNVNALLLGDSALYLCASSLFLPLQGYEQYFGPGTRLTVT.

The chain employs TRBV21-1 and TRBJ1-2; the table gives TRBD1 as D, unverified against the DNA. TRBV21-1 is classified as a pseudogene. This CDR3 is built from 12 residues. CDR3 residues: CASSSGGPGYTF. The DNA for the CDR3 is TGTGCCAGCAGCTCTGGCGGCCCAGGCTACACCTTC.

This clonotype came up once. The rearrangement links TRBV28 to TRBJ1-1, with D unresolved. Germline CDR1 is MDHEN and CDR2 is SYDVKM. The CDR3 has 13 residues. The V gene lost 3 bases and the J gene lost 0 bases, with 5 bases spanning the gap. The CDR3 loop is CASSLNLNTEAFF. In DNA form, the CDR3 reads TGTGCCAGCAGTTTGAACCTGAACACTGAAGCTTTCTTT.

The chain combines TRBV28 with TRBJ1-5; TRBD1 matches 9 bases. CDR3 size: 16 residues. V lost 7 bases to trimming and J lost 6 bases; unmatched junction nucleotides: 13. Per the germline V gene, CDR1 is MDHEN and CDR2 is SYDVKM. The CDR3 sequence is CASILPGQGMGQPQHF. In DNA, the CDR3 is TGTGCCAGCATCCTTCCGGGACAGGGAATGGGTCAGCCCCAGCATTTT.

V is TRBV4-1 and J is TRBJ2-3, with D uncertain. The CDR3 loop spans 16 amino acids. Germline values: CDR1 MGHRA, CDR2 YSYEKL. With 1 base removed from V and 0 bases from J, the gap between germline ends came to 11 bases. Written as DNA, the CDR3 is TGCGCCAGCAGCCAAGTGGGCAGCCTTAGCACAGATACGCAGTATTTT. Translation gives CASSQVGSLSTDTQYF.

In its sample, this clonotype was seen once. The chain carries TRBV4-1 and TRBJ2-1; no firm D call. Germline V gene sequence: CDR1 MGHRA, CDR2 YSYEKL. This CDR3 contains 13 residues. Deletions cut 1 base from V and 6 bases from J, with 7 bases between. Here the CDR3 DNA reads TGCGCCAGCAGCCAAGTCGAGACCAATGAGCAGTTCTTC. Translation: CASSQVETNEQFF.

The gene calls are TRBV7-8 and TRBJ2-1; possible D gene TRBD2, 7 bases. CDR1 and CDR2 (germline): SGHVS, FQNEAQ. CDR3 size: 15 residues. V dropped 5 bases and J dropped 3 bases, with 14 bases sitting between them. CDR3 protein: CASSRGGLNYNEQFF. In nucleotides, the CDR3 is TGTGCCAGCAGCAGAGGGGGACTAAACTACAATGAGCAGTTCTTC.

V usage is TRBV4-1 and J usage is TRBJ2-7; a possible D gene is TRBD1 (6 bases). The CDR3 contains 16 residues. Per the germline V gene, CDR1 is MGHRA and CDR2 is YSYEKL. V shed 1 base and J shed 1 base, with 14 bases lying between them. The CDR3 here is CASSQGGVTGSYEQYF. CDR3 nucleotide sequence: TGCGCCAGCAGCCAAGGCGGAGTGACAGGTTCCTACGAGCAGTACTTC.

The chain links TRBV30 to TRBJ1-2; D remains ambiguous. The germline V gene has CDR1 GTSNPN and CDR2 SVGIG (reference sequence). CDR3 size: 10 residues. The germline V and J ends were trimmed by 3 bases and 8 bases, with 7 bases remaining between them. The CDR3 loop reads CAWRAGGYTF. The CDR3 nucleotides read TGTGCCTGGAGGGCGGGAGGCTACACCTTC. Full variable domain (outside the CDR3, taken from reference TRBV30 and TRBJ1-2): SQTIHQWPATLVQPVGSPLSLECTVEGTSNPNLYWYRQAAGRGLQLLFYSVGIGQISSEVPQNLSASRPQDRQFILSSKKLLLSDSGFYLCAWRAGGYTFGSGTRLTVV.

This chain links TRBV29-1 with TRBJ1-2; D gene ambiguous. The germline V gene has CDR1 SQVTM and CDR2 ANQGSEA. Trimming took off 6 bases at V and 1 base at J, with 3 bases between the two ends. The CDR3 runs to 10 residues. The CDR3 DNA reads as TGCAGCGTCTTTAACTATGGCTACACCTTC. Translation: CSVFNYGYTF.

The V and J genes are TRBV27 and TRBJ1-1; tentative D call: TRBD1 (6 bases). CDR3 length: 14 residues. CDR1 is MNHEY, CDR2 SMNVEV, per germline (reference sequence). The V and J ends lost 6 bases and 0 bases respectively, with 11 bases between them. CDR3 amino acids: CASRTGVVNTEAFF. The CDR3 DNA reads TGTGCCAGCAGGACAGGTGTGGTGAACACTGAAGCTTTCTTT.

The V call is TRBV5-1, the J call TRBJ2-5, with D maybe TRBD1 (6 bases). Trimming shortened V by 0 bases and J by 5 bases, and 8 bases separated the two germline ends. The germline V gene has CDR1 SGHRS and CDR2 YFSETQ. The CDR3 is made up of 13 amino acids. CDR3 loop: CASSLAGDETQYF. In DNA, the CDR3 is TGCGCCAGCAGCTTGGCAGGGGATGAGACCCAGTACTTC.

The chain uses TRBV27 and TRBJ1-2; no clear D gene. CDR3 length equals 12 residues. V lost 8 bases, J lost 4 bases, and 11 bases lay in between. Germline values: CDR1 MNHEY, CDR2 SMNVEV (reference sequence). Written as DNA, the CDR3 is TGTGCCAGCGGATCATGGCGCTATGGCTACACCTTC. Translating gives CASGSWRYGYTF.

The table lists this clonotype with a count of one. In DNA, the CDR3 is TGCAGCGCCCGGACAGGACTTTGGGAAGCTTTCTTT. This sequence encodes CSARTGLWEAFF. The V gene is TRBV29-1, the J gene TRBJ1-1, with 7 positions matching TRBD1. Trimming cost V 7 bases and J 8 bases; bases outside gene matches: 10. The CDR3 extends over 12 amino acids. Germline CDR1 is SQVTM and CDR2 is ANQGSEA. The full variable domain, completed using reference TRBV29-1 and TRBJ1-1, is SAVISQKPSRDICQRGTSLTIQCQVDSQVTMMFWYRQQPGQSLTLIATANQGSEATYESGFVIDKFPISRPNLTFSTLTVSNMSPEDSSIYLCSARTGLWEAFFGQGTRLTVV.

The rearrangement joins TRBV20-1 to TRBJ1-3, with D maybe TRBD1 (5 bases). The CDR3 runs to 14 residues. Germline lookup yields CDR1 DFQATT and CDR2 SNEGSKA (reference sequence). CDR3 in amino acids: CGVRGRTSGNTIYF. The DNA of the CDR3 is TGCGGTGTTAGGGGCAGGACTTCTGGAAACACCATATATTTT.

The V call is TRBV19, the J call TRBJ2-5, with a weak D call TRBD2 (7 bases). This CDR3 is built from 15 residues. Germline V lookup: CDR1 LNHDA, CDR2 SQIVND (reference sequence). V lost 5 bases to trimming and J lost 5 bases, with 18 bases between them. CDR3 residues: CASSPGEGGRETQYF. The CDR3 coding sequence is TGTGCCAGTAGTCCTGGAGAGGGGGGGAGGGAGACCCAGTACTTC.

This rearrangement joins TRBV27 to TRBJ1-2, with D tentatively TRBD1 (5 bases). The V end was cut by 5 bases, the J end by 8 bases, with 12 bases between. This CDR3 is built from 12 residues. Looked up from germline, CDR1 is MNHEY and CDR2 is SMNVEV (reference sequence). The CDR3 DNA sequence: TGTGCCAGCAGTGTTGGGACGGAGGGCTACACCTTC. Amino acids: CASSVGTEGYTF.

CDR3 in DNA: TGTGCCAGCAGCGCCCAGGGAGCGGGGGGCGCCTACGAGCAGTACTTC. This sequence encodes CASSAQGAGGAYEQYF. The chain uses TRBV9 and TRBJ2-7; 9 nucleotides agree with TRBD2. The CDR3 totals 16 residues. V was pared by 3 bases and J by 2 bases, with 9 bases of the junction left unmatched. From germline, CDR1 is SGDLS and CDR2 YYNGEE.

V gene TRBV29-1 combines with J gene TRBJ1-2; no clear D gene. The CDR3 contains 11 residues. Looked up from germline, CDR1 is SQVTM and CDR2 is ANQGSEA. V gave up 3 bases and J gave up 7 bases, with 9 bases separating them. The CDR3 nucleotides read TGCAGCGTTGAGAGTAGGGCTGGCTACACCTTC. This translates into CSVESRAGYTF.

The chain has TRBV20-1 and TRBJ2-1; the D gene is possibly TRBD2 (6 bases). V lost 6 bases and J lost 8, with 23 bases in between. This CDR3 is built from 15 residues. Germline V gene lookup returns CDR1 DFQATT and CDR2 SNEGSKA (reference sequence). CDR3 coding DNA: TGCAGTGCCGATATGCGACTAGAGGGAATGGATGAGCAGTTCTTC. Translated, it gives CSADMRLEGMDEQFF.

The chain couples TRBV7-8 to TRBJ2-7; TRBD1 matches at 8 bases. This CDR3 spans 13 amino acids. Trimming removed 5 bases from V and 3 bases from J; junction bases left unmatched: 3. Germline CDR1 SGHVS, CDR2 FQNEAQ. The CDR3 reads CASSAGTGYEQYF. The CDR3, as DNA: TGTGCCAGCAGCGCTGGGACAGGCTACGAGCAGTACTTC.

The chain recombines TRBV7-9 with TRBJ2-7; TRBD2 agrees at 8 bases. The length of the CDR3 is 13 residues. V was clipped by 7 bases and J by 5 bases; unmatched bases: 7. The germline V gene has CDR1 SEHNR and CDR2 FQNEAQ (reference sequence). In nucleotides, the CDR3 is TGTGCCAGCACCCCGGGACTAGTAAACGAGCAGTACTTC. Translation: CASTPGLVNEQYF.